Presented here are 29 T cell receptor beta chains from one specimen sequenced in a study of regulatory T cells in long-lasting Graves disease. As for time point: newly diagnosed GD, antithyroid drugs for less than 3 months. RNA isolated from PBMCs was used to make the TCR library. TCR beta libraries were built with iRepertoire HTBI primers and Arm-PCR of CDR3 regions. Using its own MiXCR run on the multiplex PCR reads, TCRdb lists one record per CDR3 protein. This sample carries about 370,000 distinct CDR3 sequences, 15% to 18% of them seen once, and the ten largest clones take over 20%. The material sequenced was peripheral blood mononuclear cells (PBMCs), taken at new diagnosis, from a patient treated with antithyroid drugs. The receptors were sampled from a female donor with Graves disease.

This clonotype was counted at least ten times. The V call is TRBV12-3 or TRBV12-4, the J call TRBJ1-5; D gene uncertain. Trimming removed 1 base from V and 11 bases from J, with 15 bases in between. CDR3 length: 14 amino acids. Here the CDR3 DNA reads TGTGCCAGCAGTTTAGTAACGGGGTCTGGGACCCAGCATTTT. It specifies CASSLVTGSGTQHF.

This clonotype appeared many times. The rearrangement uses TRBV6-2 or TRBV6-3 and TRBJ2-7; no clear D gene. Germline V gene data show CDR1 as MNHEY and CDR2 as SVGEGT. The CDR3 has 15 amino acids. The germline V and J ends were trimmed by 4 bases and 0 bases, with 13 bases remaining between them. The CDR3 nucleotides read TGTGCCAGCAGTTCCCGCCTCAGTGACTCCTACGAGCAGTACTTC. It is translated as CASSSRLSDSYEQYF.

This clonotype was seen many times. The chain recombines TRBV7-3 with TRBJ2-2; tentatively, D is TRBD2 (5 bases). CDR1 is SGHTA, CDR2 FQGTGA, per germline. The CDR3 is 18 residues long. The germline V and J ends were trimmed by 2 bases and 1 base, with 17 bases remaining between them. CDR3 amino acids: CASSLVGSRERNTGELFF. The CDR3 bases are TGTGCCAGCAGCTTAGTAGGGTCCCGGGAAAGGAACACCGGGGAGCTGTTTTTT.

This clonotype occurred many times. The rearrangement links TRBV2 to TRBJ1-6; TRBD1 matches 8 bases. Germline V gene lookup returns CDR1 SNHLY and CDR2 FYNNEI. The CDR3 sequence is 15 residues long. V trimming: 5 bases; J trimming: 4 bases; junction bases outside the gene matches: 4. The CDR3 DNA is TGTGCCAGCAGTAAACGACAGGGGTATAATTCACCCCTCCACTTT. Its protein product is CASSKRQGYNSPLHF.

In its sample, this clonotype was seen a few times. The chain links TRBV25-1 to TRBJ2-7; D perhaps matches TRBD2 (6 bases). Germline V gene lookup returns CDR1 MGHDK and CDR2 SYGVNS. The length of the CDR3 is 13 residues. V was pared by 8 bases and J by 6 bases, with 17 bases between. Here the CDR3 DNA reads TGTGCCAGCCAAACGACTAGTGGGCGCGAGCAGTACTTC. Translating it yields CASQTTSGREQYF.

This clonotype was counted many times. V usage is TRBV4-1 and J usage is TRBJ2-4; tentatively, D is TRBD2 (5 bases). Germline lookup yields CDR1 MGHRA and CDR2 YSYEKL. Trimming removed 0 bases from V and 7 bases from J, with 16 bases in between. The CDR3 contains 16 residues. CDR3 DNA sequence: TGCGCCAGCAGCCAAGACTTAGGCACGGCGGGCAACATTCAGTACTTC. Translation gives CASSQDLGTAGNIQYF.

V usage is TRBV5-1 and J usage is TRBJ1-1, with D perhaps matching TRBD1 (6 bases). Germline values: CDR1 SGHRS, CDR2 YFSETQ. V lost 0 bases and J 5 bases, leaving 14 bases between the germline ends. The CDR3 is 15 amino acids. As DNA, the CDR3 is TGCGCCAGCAGCTTGGAACAGGGCCTGGGGACTGAAGCTTTCTTT. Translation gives CASSLEQGLGTEAFF.

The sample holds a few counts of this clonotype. The CDR3 nucleotides are TGTGCCAGTAGTCCCACTTCCTACGGACAGGGTAATGGCTACACCTTC. Amino acid sequence: CASSPTSYGQGNGYTF. V usage is TRBV19 and J usage is TRBJ1-2, with 8 bases lining up with TRBD1. V lost 5 bases to trimming and J lost 6 bases; unmatched junction nucleotides: 14. Germline lookup yields CDR1 LNHDA and CDR2 SQIVND (reference sequence). This CDR3 has 16 residues.

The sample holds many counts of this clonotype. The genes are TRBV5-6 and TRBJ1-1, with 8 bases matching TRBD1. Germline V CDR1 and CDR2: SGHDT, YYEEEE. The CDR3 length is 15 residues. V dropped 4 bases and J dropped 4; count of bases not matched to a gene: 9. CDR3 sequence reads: CASSPLTGVSTEAFF. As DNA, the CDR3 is TGTGCCAGCAGCCCCCTGACAGGGGTGAGCACTGAAGCTTTCTTT.

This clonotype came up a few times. In DNA, the CDR3 is TGTGCCAGCAGTTTGGGACAGGGGGCCGCCGGGGAGCTGTTTTTT. It is translated as CASSLGQGAAGELFF. The chain employs TRBV12-3 or TRBV12-4 and TRBJ2-2, with 12 bases identical to TRBD1. The CDR3 extends over 15 amino acids. V trimming: 3 bases; J trimming: 6 bases; junction bases outside the gene matches: 2.

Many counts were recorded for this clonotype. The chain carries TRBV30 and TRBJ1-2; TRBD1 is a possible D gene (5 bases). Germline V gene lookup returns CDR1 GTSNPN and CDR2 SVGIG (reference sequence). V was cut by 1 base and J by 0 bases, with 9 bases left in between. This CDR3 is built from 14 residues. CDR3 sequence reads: CAWSDRRSNYGYTF. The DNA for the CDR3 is TGTGCCTGGAGTGACAGGCGATCTAACTATGGCTACACCTTC.

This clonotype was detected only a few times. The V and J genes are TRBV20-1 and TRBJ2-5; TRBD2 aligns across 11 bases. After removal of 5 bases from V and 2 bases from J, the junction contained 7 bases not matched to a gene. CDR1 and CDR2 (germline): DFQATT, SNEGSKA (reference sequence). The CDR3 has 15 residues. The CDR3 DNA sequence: TGCAGTGCTGCCCCCGGGACTAGCGGACAAGAGACCCAGTACTTC. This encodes CSAAPGTSGQETQYF.

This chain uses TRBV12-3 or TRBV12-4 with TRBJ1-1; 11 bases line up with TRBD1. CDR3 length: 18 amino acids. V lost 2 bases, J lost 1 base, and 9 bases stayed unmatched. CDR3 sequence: CASSLRIPGQGGNTEAFF. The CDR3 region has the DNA TGTGCCAGCAGTTTACGGATTCCGGGACAGGGGGGGAACACTGAAGCTTTCTTT.

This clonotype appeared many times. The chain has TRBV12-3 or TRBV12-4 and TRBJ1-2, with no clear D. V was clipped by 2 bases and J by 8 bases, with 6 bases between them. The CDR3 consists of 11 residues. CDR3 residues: CASSLITGYTF. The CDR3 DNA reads TGTGCCAGCAGTTTAATAACGGGCTACACCTTC.

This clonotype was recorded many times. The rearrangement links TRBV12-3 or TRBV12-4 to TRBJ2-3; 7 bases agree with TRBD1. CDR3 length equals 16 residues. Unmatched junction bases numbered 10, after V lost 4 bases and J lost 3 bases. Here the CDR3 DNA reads TGTGCCAGCAGTTCCATGAGGGGGCGCGGAACAGATACGCAGTATTTT. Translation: CASSSMRGRGTDTQYF.

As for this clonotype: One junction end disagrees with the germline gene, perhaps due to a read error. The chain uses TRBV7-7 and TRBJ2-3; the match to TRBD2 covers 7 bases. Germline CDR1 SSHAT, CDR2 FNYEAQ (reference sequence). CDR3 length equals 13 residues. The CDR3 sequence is CASSGDRGDTQYF. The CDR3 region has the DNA TGTGCTAGCAGCGGGGATCGGGGAGATACGCAGTATTTT.

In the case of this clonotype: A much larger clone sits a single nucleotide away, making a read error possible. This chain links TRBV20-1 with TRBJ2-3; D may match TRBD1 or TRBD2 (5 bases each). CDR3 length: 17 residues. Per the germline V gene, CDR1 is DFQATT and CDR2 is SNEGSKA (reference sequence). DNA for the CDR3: TGCAGTGCTAGTATGAGGGACCTCCGTTCGGACACAGATGCGCAGTATTTT. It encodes CSASMRDLRSDTDAQYF.

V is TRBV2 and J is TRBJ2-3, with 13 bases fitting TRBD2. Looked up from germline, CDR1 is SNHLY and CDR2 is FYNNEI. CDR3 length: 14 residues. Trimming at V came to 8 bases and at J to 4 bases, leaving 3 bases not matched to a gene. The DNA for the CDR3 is TGTGCCAGCGGACTAGCGGGGGAATCAGATACGCAGTATTTT. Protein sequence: CASGLAGESDTQYF.

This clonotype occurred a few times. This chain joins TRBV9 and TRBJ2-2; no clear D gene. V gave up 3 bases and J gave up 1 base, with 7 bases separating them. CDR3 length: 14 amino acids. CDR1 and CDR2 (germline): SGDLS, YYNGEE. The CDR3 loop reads CASSARQNTGELFF. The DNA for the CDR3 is TGTGCCAGCAGCGCCCGACAGAACACCGGGGAGCTGTTTTTT.

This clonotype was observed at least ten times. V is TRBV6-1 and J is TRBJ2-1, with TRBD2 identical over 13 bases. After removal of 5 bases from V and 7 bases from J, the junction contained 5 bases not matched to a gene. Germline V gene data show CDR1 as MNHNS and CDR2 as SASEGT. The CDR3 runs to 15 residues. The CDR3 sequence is CASSKLAGGRNEQFF. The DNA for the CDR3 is TGTGCCAGCAGTAAACTAGCGGGGGGGCGTAATGAGCAGTTCTTC.

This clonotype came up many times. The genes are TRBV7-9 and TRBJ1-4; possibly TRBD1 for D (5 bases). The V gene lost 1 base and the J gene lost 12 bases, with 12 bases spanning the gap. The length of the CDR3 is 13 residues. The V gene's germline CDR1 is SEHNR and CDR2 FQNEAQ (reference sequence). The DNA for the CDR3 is TGTGCCAGCAGCTTAGGGGGAGAAGGGGAACTGTTTTTT. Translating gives CASSLGGEGELFF.

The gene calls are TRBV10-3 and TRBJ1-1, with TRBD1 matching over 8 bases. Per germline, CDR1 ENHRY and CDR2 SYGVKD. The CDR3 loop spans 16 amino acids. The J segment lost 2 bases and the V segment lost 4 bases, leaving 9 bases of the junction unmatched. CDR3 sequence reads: CAISGAGTGFNTEAFF. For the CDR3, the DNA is TGTGCCATCAGTGGTGCCGGGACAGGATTTAACACTGAAGCTTTCTTT.

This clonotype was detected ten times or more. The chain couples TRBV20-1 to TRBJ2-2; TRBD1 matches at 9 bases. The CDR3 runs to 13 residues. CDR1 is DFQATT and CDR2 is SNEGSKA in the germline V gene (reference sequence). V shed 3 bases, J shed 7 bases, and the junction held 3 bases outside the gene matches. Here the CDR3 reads CSARGDRVGELFF. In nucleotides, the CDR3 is TGCAGTGCTAGGGGGGACAGGGTCGGGGAGCTGTTTTTT.

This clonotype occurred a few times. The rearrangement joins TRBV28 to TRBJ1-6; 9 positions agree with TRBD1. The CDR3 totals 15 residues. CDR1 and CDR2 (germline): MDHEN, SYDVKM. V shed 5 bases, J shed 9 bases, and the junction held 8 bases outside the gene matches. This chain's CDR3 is CASSEPGQGVSPLHF. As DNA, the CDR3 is TGTGCCAGCAGTGAGCCGGGACAGGGCGTTTCACCCCTCCACTTT.

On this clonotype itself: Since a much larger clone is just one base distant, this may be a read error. CDR3 residues: CATSAGAGSSYEQYF. The CDR3 nucleotides read TGTGCCACCAGTGCGGGGGCAGGGAGCTCCTACGAGCAGTACTTC. This chain connects TRBV24-1 to TRBJ2-7; the D gene could be TRBD1 or TRBD2 (6 bases each). Trimming took 5 bases from V and 0 from J, leaving 13 bases between them. The V gene's germline CDR1 is KGHDR and CDR2 SFDVKD. The CDR3 runs 15 residues.

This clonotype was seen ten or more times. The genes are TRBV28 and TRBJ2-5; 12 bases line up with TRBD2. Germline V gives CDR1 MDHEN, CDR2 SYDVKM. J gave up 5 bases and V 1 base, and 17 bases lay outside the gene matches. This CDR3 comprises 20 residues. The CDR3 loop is CASSLYSGQLAGGPPETQYF. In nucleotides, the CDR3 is TGTGCCAGCAGTTTATACTCAGGACAGCTAGCGGGAGGGCCTCCCGAGACCCAGTACTTC.

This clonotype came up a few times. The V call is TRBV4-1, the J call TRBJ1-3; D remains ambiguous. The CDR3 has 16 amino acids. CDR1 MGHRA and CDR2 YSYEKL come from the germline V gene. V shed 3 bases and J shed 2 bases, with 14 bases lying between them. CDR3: CASSHRKGLTGNTIYF. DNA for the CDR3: TGCGCCAGCAGCCACCGTAAGGGTCTTACTGGAAACACCATATATTTT.

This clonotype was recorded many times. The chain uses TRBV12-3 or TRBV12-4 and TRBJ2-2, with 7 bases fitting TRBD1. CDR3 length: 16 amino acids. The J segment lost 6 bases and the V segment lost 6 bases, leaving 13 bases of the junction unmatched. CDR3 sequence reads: CASRSIDRERSGELFF. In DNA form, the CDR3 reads TGTGCCAGCAGATCAATAGACAGGGAGAGGTCCGGGGAGCTGTTTTTT.

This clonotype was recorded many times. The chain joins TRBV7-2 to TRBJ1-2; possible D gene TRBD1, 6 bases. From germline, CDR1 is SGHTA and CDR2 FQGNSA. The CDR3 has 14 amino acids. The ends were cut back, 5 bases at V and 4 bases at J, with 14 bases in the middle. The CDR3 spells CASSPAGQLYGYTF. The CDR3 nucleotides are TGTGCCAGCAGCCCCGCTGGACAGCTCTATGGCTACACCTTC.